This T cell receptor beta chain was found in a study of PD-1 blockade in classical Hodgkin lymphoma. Time point defined: cycle 4 day 1 (C4D1), after less than 7 weeks of nivolumab. The patients all showed relapse after autologous stem cell transplantation, while their brentuximab vedotin exposure varied. Sequencing used immunoSEQ multiplex PCR; TCRdb keeps in-frame clones, though not all of them. The sample gives some 24,000 clones, approximately 79% of which show up once; roughly 6.2% is in the top ten. CDR1 LGHNA and CDR2 YSLEER come from the germline V gene. The CDR3 covers 15 residues. Between the trimmed V and J ends, which lost 0 bases and 6 bases, there was a span of 14 bases. This clone is a singleton in its sample.

Here the sequenced sample was peripheral blood mononuclear cells (PBMCs), taken before the fourth cycle of nivolumab. The chain has TRBV4-3 and TRBJ1-2, with D maybe TRBD1 (5 bases). The TCR comes from a human donor with classical Hodgkin lymphoma. This CDR3 reads CASSQEFTGANGYTF. In DNA, the CDR3 is TGCGCCAGCAGCCAAGAATTCACAGGCGCGAATGGCTACACCTTC.